The rows below give T cell receptor beta chains drawn from one sample of a study of blood T cells in healthy people across ages. One entry per CDR3 protein, called by TCRdb with MiXCR from the 5' RACE reads. Among about 780,000 distinct CDR3 sequences, about 46% were seen once, and the ten largest hold 15% to 20%. Source material: blood. The receptor source for this set is a man older than 75 in good health. The CDR3 runs from the conserved cysteine through the conserved F or W. D genes are given only for firm matches. A row's size may be missing; if present it is once, few, many or a size class.

j_call	clone_size	v_call	d_call	cdr3_aa	cdr3_nt
TRBJ2-3	few	TRBV20-1	TRBD2	CSASKRETDTQYF	TGCAGTGCTAGTAAGCGGGAGACCGATACGCAGTATTTT
TRBJ2-5	once	TRBV12-3/TRBV12-4	TRBD2	CASSGTISSETQYF	TGTGCCAGCAGCGGGACTATCTCAAGTGAGACCCAGTACTTC
TRBJ2-3	-	TRBV6-5	-	CASSDGLFTDTQYF	TGTGCCAGCAGTGACGGACTATTCACAGATACGCAGTATTTT
TRBJ1-1	-	TRBV6-2/TRBV6-3	-	CASSSSRGNTEAFF	TGTGCCAGCAGTTCTAGTCGGGGGAACACTGAAGCTTTCTTT
TRBJ2-5	-	TRBV7-7	-	CASSRGMDSGTQYF	TGTGCTAGCAGCCGGGGGATGGACAGCGGGACCCAGTACTTC
TRBJ1-5	-	TRBV3-1	TRBD1	CASSHGQGYQPQHF	TGTGCCAGCAGCCATGGACAGGGGTATCAGCCCCAGCATTTT
TRBJ1-6	-	TRBV28	-	CASSSGAQNSPLHF	TGTGCCAGCAGCTCTGGGGCGCAGAATTCACCCCTCCACTTT
TRBJ2-1	-	TRBV10-3	TRBD1	CAISVRDRVGNEQFF	TGTGCCATCAGTGTACGGGACAGGGTGGGCAATGAGCAGTTCTTC
TRBJ1-2	-	TRBV7-9	-	CASSFRLGYTF	TGTGCCAGCAGCTTTCGGCTTGGCTACACCTTC
TRBJ2-7	-	TRBV10-3	TRBD2	CAISPRVAGAYEQYF	TGTGCCATCAGTCCCAGGGTGGCGGGGGCCTACGAGCAGTACTTC
TRBJ1-5	many	TRBV12-3/TRBV12-4	-	CASSLGRGQPQHF	TGTGCCAGCAGTTTAGGACGGGGGCAGCCCCAGCATTTT
TRBJ1-1	-	TRBV10-3	-	CAISAREPNTEAFF	TGTGCCATCAGTGCAAGGGAACCGAACACTGAAGCTTTCTTT
TRBJ2-5	-	TRBV9	-	CASSVACSGQETQYF	TGTGCCAGCAGCGTAGCTTGCAGCGGTCAAGAGACCCAGTACTTC
TRBJ2-5	-	TRBV20-1	-	CSAQQETQYF	TGCAGTGCTCAACAGGAGACCCAGTACTTC
TRBJ2-5	-	TRBV10-3	-	CAISPGTTRETQYF	TGTGCCATCAGCCCCGGGACAACTCGAGAGACCCAGTACTTC
TRBJ2-4	few	TRBV4-3	TRBD2	CASSQGGVAGEEQYF	TGCGCCAGCAGCCAAGGTGGAGTAGCGGGGGAGGAGCAGTACTTC
TRBJ2-3	-	TRBV7-2	-	CASSVNRVDVETDTQYF	TGTGCCAGCAGCGTAAACAGGGTAGACGTCGAAACAGATACGCAGTATTTT
TRBJ2-5	few	TRBV11-2	-	CASSKAFQETQYF	TGTGCCAGCAGTAAGGCCTTTCAAGAGACCCAGTACTTC
TRBJ2-3	few	TRBV15	-	CATSRDEDASSTDTQYF	TGTGCCACCAGCAGGGATGAGGACGCATCTAGCACAGATACGCAGTATTTT
TRBJ2-7	-	TRBV20-1	-	CSARGYGAGALSYEQYF	TGCAGTGCTAGGGGTTATGGGGCGGGCGCTCTCTCCTACGAGCAGTACTTC
TRBJ2-5	-	TRBV27	-	CASSSRFVGTVGGYNEQYF	TGTGCCAGCAGTTCACGCTTCGTTGGGACCGTGGGGGGATACAATGAGCAGTACTTC
TRBJ2-1	many	TRBV7-6	-	CASSLRGAYNEQFF	TGTGCCAGCAGCTTACGAGGCGCCTACAATGAGCAGTTCTTC
TRBJ2-1	once	TRBV3-1	TRBD2	CASSPPSGLSSYNEQFF	TGTGCCAGCAGCCCCCCTAGCGGGTTGAGCTCCTACAATGAGCAGTTCTTC
TRBJ2-3	many	TRBV4-1	-	CASSQDPTSTDTQYF	TGCGCCAGCAGCCAAGATCCAACTAGCACAGATACGCAGTATTTT
TRBJ2-7	-	TRBV7-9	-	CASSRTETPYEQYF	TGTGCCAGCAGCCGGACGGAGACCCCTTACGAGCAGTACTTC
TRBJ2-6	-	TRBV25-1	TRBD2	CASSEGIAGDSGANVLTF	TGTGCCAGCAGTGAAGGGATAGCGGGGGACTCTGGGGCCAACGTCCTGACTTTC
TRBJ2-1	many	TRBV12-3/TRBV12-4	-	CASSLFRGNEQFF	TGTGCCAGCAGCCTGTTTAGGGGAAATGAGCAGTTCTTC
TRBJ2-7	many	TRBV7-2	TRBD2	CASSRGPLTSGSYEQYF	TGTGCCAGCAGCCGGGGACCGCTGACTAGCGGCTCCTACGAGCAGTACTTC
TRBJ1-2	-	TRBV20-1	-	CSAKLQVLDGYTF	TGCAGTGCTAAATTGCAGGTTTTGGATGGCTACACCTTC
TRBJ1-1	-	TRBV11-3	-	CASSLYRGGIVYTEAFF	TGTGCCAGCAGCTTATACCGGGGGGGAATTGTGTACACTGAAGCTTTCTTT
TRBJ2-6	-	TRBV19	-	CASSIIAGDGANVLTF	TGTGCCAGTAGTATAATTGCAGGGGATGGGGCCAACGTCCTGACTTTC
TRBJ2-7	-	TRBV28	-	CASSLQNRNQYF	TGTGCCAGCAGTCTACAAAACAGGAATCAGTACTTC
TRBJ2-1	-	TRBV2	-	CASSALRNSYNEQFF	TGTGCCAGCAGTGCTTTGCGGAACTCCTACAATGAGCAGTTCTTC
TRBJ2-3	-	TRBV27	TRBD1	CASSLTGPGTDTQYF	TGTGCCAGCAGCCTGACAGGGCCGGGCACAGATACGCAGTATTTT
TRBJ2-7	-	TRBV20-1	-	CSARMRGLYEQYF	TGCAGTGCTAGAATGCGGGGCCTCTACGAGCAGTACTTC
TRBJ1-6	-	TRBV20-1	-	CSARGVSLHF	TGCAGTGCTAGGGGAGTATCCCTCCACTTT
TRBJ2-7	-	TRBV7-9	TRBD1	CASSSGQGLRSYEQYF	TGTGCCAGCAGCTCCGGACAGGGGTTAAGGTCCTACGAGCAGTACTTC
TRBJ2-5	-	TRBV7-2	TRBD2	CASSLRLAQETRYF	TGTGCCAGCAGCTTGCGACTAGCCCAAGAGACCCGGTACTTC
TRBJ2-1	many	TRBV15	TRBD2	CATSRGVSPGLARNNEQFF	TGTGCCACCAGCAGGGGAGTTTCTCCGGGACTAGCGAGGAACAATGAGCAGTTCTTC
TRBJ2-3	-	TRBV12-3/TRBV12-4	-	CASSLVLYGTDTQYF	TGTGCCAGCAGTTTAGTTCTCTACGGCACAGATACGCAGTATTTT
TRBJ2-3	many	TRBV15	-	CATSRDLAGTDTQYF	TGTGCCACCAGCAGAGATCTGGCGGGCACAGATACGCAGTATTTT